The entry below describes one TCR beta chain. Its antigen is not identified. TCR alpha and beta CDR3 regions were amplified from RNA using iRepertoire nested multiplex PCR. TCRdb analysed the multiplex PCR reads with MiXCR anew, one entry per CDR3 protein. Seen here are about 410,000 distinct CDR3 sequences, roughly two fifths observed once, and the top ten hold 9.5% to 15%. The data stem from a study of glioma-infiltrating T cells. Study overall: Sequencing aimed for roughly 4.5- to 11-fold coverage of about a million peripheral T cells.

Regarding the study as a whole: Gliomas, especially low-grade, showed above-expected tissue-blood divergence; non-neoplastic patients showed below. Shared blood CDR3 signature motifs marked patients with low tissue-blood divergence.

With 5 bases clipped from V and 4 bases from J, the junction kept 8 bases outside the gene matches. The germline gives CDR1 MNHEY, CDR2 SMNVEV (reference sequence). There are 15 residues in the CDR3. This TCR derives from a human donor with low-grade glioma or glioblastoma, undergoing nonglioma brain surgery, or in good health (not recorded which). Input material: glioma tissue, nonneoplastic brain tissue, or PBMCs (not recorded which). The gene calls are TRBV27 and TRBJ2-7; 10 nucleotides match TRBD1. CDR3 protein: CASSIGGQGLYEQYF. CDR3 DNA: TGTGCCAGCAGTATCGGGGGACAGGGGTTATACGAGCAGTACTTC.